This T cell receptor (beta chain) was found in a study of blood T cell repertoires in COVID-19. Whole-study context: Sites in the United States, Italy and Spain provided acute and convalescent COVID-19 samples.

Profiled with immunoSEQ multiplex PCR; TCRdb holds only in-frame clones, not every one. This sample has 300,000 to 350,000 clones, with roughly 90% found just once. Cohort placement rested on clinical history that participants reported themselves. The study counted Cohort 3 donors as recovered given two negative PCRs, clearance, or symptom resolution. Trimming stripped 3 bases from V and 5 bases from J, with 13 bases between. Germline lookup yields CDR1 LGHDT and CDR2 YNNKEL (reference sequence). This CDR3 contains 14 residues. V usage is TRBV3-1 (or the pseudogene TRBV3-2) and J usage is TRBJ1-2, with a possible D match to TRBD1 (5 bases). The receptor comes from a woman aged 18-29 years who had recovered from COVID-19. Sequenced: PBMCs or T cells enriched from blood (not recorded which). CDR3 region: CASSHSTEDYGYTF. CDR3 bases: TGTGCCAGCAGCCATTCGACAGAGGATTATGGCTACACCTTC.